Listed below are T cell receptor beta chains from one sample, sequenced in a study of post-analysis software for immune sequencing data. TCRdb analysed the PCR reads with MiXCR anew, one entry per CDR3 protein. The sample includes about half a million distinct CDR3 sequences, approximately 46% of them seen just once. The sample comprised blood. The receptors shown here come from a girl aged 10 to 17 with multiple sclerosis. Each CDR3 is given with its conserved first and last residue. Fields, in order: J gene, clone size, CDR3 length, D gene, V gene, CDR3 DNA, CDR3 protein. The D gene is left open where the match is weak. The listing skips clone size in some rows; elsewhere it reads once, few, many or a size class.

j_gene: TRBJ2-1
abundance: .
len: 19
d_gene: TRBD2
v_gene: TRBV20-1
CDR3nt: TGCAGTGAGACGCGCGTGAGACTAGCTAGACCGAGCTCCTACAATGAGCAGTTCTTC
CDR3aa: CSETRVRLARPSSYNEQFF

j_gene: TRBJ2-7
abundance: .
len: 18
d_gene: TRBD2
v_gene: TRBV20-1
CDR3nt: TGCAGTGCTAGAGAGGGGGGACCAGCGGGAGGGGTCTCCTACGAGCAGTACTTC
CDR3aa: CSAREGGPAGGVSYEQYF

j_gene: TRBJ1-6
abundance: .
len: 14
d_gene: .
v_gene: TRBV6-6
CDR3nt: TGTGCCAGCAGTTACGACAGCGGCGATTCACCCCTCCACTTT
CDR3aa: CASSYDSGDSPLHF

j_gene: TRBJ1-1
abundance: .
len: 15
d_gene: .
v_gene: TRBV6-6
CDR3nt: TGTGCCAGCAGTAATACCCGGGGCGCGGGCACTGAAGCTTTCTTT
CDR3aa: CASSNTRGAGTEAFF

j_gene: TRBJ2-1
abundance: .
len: 14
d_gene: TRBD1
v_gene: TRBV5-1
CDR3nt: TGCGCCAGCAGCTCCCGGGACAGGGTGGATGAGCAGTTCTTC
CDR3aa: CASSSRDRVDEQFF

j_gene: TRBJ1-4
abundance: .
len: 14
d_gene: .
v_gene: TRBV28
CDR3nt: TGTGCCAGCAGTGAGCAGGGGCATAATGAAAAACTGTTTTTT
CDR3aa: CASSEQGHNEKLFF

j_gene: TRBJ2-3
abundance: few
len: 17
d_gene: TRBD2
v_gene: TRBV29-1
CDR3nt: TGCAGCGTTGCACTAGCGGGAGGATTGTTGGGCACAGATACGCAGTATTTT
CDR3aa: CSVALAGGLLGTDTQYF

j_gene: TRBJ2-4
abundance: .
len: 13
d_gene: .
v_gene: TRBV20-1
CDR3nt: TGCAGTGCTCAGCCAGTTATGAGGGGCATTCAGTACTTC
CDR3aa: CSAQPVMRGIQYF

j_gene: TRBJ2-1
abundance: .
len: 18
d_gene: TRBD2
v_gene: TRBV4-1
CDR3nt: TGCGCCAGCAGCCAAGATCTGGCTAGCGGGAGCACCTACAATGAGCAGTTCTTC
CDR3aa: CASSQDLASGSTYNEQFF

j_gene: TRBJ2-7
abundance: few
len: 14
d_gene: .
v_gene: TRBV6-6
CDR3nt: TGTGCCAGCAGTTACTCCGCGGGGCTGGGAGAGCAGTACTTC
CDR3aa: CASSYSAGLGEQYF

j_gene: TRBJ2-5
abundance: .
len: 12
d_gene: .
v_gene: TRBV15
CDR3nt: TGTGCCACCAGCAGAGATACAGAGACCCAGTACTTC
CDR3aa: CATSRDTETQYF

j_gene: TRBJ2-7
abundance: .
len: 15
d_gene: TRBD2
v_gene: TRBV20-1
CDR3nt: TGCAGTGCAAAGTCCGCCTTTAGCGGGAGCTACGAGCAGTACTTC
CDR3aa: CSAKSAFSGSYEQYF

j_gene: TRBJ2-3
abundance: .
len: 11
d_gene: .
v_gene: TRBV7-9
CDR3nt: TGTGCCAGCGGAGGCACAGATACGCAGTATTTT
CDR3aa: CASGGTDTQYF

j_gene: TRBJ1-5
abundance: few
len: 15
d_gene: TRBD1
v_gene: TRBV28
CDR3nt: TGTGCCAGCAGTTTCCTTGGACAGGGGAATCAGCCCCGGCATTTT
CDR3aa: CASSFLGQGNQPRHF

j_gene: TRBJ2-1
abundance: .
len: 13
d_gene: .
v_gene: TRBV25-1
CDR3nt: TGTGCCGGCCAAAACAGAGGAGGGAATGAGCAGTTCTTC
CDR3aa: CAGQNRGGNEQFF

j_gene: TRBJ2-1
abundance: few
len: 13
d_gene: .
v_gene: TRBV7-9
CDR3nt: TGTGCCAGCAGCACATTCTCCTACAATGAGCAGTTCTTC
CDR3aa: CASSTFSYNEQFF

j_gene: TRBJ2-3
abundance: .
len: 15
d_gene: .
v_gene: TRBV29-1
CDR3nt: TGCAGCGTTGAAGGTCTTTTCAGAAGCACAGATACGCAGTATTTT
CDR3aa: CSVEGLFRSTDTQYF

j_gene: TRBJ2-2
abundance: .
len: 16
d_gene: .
v_gene: TRBV4-1
CDR3nt: TGCGCCAGCAGCGACCAGTCGGGATCCAACACCGGGGAGCTGTTTTTT
CDR3aa: CASSDQSGSNTGELFF

j_gene: TRBJ2-3
abundance: .
len: 15
d_gene: TRBD1
v_gene: TRBV5-1
CDR3nt: TGCGCCGGCAGCTTGGAGTACCAGGGGGTATCTACGCAGTATTTT
CDR3aa: CAGSLEYQGVSTQYF

j_gene: TRBJ2-1
abundance: once
len: 15
d_gene: TRBD1
v_gene: TRBV3-1
CDR3nt: TGTGCCAGCACCCAGGGGGCAGGGGCCTGGAATGAGCAGTTCTTC
CDR3aa: CASTQGAGAWNEQFF

j_gene: TRBJ1-1
abundance: few
len: 17
d_gene: TRBD1
v_gene: TRBV28
CDR3nt: TGTGCCAGCAGCTACTTGAGAGGGGGCCGCATGAACACTGAAGCTTTCTTT
CDR3aa: CASSYLRGGRMNTEAFF

j_gene: TRBJ2-7
abundance: .
len: 15
d_gene: TRBD1
v_gene: TRBV5-1
CDR3nt: TGCGCCAGCAGCGAACAGGACAGGGACTCCTACGAGCAGTACTTC
CDR3aa: CASSEQDRDSYEQYF

j_gene: TRBJ1-1
abundance: .
len: 14
d_gene: TRBD1
v_gene: TRBV12-3/TRBV12-4
CDR3nt: TGCGCCAGCAGTTTAGCATCAGGGGGGACTGAAGCTTTCTTT
CDR3aa: CASSLASGGTEAFF

j_gene: TRBJ2-5
abundance: few
len: 17
d_gene: TRBD2
v_gene: TRBV29-1
CDR3nt: TGCAGCGTTGAAGAAAGGGGAAGCGGGAGGGCCACGGAGACCCAGTACTTC
CDR3aa: CSVEERGSGRATETQYF

j_gene: TRBJ2-7
abundance: .
len: 14
d_gene: TRBD1
v_gene: TRBV12-3/TRBV12-4
CDR3nt: TGTGCCAGCAGTCGGACCGGGACAGGGTACGAGCAGTACTTC
CDR3aa: CASSRTGTGYEQYF

j_gene: TRBJ1-1
abundance: .
len: 14
d_gene: .
v_gene: TRBV7-2
CDR3nt: TGTGCCAGCAGTGTCGACAGGTTGAACACTGAAGCTTTCTTT
CDR3aa: CASSVDRLNTEAFF